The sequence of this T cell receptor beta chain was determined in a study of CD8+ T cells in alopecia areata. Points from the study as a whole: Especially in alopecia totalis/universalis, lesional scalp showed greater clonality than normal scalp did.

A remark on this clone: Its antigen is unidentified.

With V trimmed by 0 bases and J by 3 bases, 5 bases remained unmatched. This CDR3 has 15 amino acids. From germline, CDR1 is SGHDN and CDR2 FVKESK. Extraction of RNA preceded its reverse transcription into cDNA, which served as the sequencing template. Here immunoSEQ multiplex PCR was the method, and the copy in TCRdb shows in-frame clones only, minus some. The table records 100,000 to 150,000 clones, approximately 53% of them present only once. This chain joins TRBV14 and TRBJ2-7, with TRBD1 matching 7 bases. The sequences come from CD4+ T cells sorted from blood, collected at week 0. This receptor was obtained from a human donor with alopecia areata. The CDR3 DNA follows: TGTGCCAGCAGCCAAGAGATAGGGGGCAGCTACGAGCAGTACTTC. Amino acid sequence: CASSQEIGGSYEQYF. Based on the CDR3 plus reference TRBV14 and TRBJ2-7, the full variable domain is EAGVTQFPSHSVIEKGQTVTLRCDPISGHDNLYWYRRVMGKEIKFLLHFVKESKQDESGMPNNRFLAERTGGTYSTLKVQPAELEDSGVYFCASSQEIGGSYEQYFGPGTRLTVT.